Listed here are 2 T cell receptor beta chains from one sample, sequenced in a study of persistence of HIV-infected CD4 T cells. Their antigen targets remain unknown. Cells were stimulated with CMV-infected fibroblast lysates at around 9.1 ug/mL. CD40L/CD69 double-negative CD45RO-high memory CD4+ T cells were collected. Sequencing used immunoSEQ version 4 in survey mode. Here immunoSEQ multiplex PCR was the method, and the copy in TCRdb shows in-frame clones only, minus some. Of some 48,000 clones in the sample, around 80% were seen once. This specimen was CD4+ T cells sorted from PBMCs after approximately 19-hour stimulation, taken from a patient who received antiretroviral therapy. All receptors come from an adult man with HIV who was CMV-seropositive.

The chain combines TRBV25-1 with TRBJ2-1; TRBD1 might be the D (6 bases). Germline loops: CDR1 MGHDK, CDR2 SYGVNS. The CDR3 length is 15 residues. The germline V and J ends were trimmed by 2 bases and 7 bases, with 15 bases remaining between them. CDR3 in amino acids: CASSERDRTENEQFF. CDR3 coding DNA: TGTGCCAGCAGTGAAAGAGACAGGACAGAAAATGAGCAGTTCTTC.

This clone was seen just once. The CDR3 spells CATSRDRAGWPQHF. The CDR3 DNA is TGTGCCACCAGCAGAGATAGGGCAGGTTGGCCCCAGCATTTT. V is TRBV15 and J is TRBJ1-5; D is undetermined. CDR1 and CDR2 from the germline V gene are LNHNV and YYDKDF (reference sequence). The V and J ends lost 0 bases and 9 bases respectively, with 12 bases between them. The CDR3 consists of 14 residues.